A selection of T cell receptor beta chains follows, all from one sample in a study of long-term antiretroviral therapy in people with HIV. Method: immunoSEQ multiplex PCR; TCRdb's copy keeps in-frame clones and lacks some. The table lists 25,000 to 35,000 clones, 85% to 90% of them singletons, with 3.6% in the top ten. Sample: unsorted PBMCs, taken 1.8 years after starting antiretroviral therapy. The receptors derive from a woman aged 18 to 35 with HIV. The CDR3 runs from the conserved cysteine through the conserved F or W.

CDR3 protein: CASSPRDSTRLAGELGELFF
V gene: TRBV2
J gene: TRBJ2-2

CDR3 protein: CASRPGLQETQYF
V gene: TRBV6-1
J gene: TRBJ2-5

CDR3 protein: CASSVGVRDEQYF
V gene: TRBV9
J gene: TRBJ2-7

CDR3 protein: CASSPLGIPGAFF
V gene: TRBV28
J gene: TRBJ1-1

CDR3 protein: CASSYSREQYF
V gene: TRBV6-6
J gene: TRBJ2-7

CDR3 protein: CASSLSLLAISSYNEQFF
V gene: TRBV27
J gene: TRBJ2-1

CDR3 protein: CASSIVSSKRHSGANVLTF
V gene: TRBV19
J gene: TRBJ2-6

CDR3 protein: CASSVWVSGGEQFF
V gene: TRBV9
J gene: TRBJ2-1

CDR3 protein: CASSQEYRGKYQETQYF
V gene: TRBV4-3
J gene: TRBJ2-5

CDR3 protein: CASSPDRGYGYTF
V gene: TRBV7-3
J gene: TRBJ1-2

CDR3 protein: CASSQEAASTDTQYF
V gene: TRBV4-3
J gene: TRBJ2-3

CDR3 protein: CASSFRRGSYNEQFF
V gene: TRBV27
J gene: TRBJ2-1

CDR3 protein: CASSLYGENTEAFF
V gene: TRBV5-1
J gene: TRBJ1-1

CDR3 protein: CASSPRTGYNTIYF
V gene: TRBV18
J gene: TRBJ1-3

CDR3 protein: CASSLGIFTGGEFETQYF
V gene: TRBV5-1
J gene: TRBJ2-5

CDR3 protein: CASSLVGTDTDTQYF
V gene: TRBV11-2
J gene: TRBJ2-3

CDR3 protein: CASSVLLSTDTQYF
V gene: TRBV9
J gene: TRBJ2-3

CDR3 protein: CASSRTENYEQYF
V gene: TRBV6-5
J gene: TRBJ2-7

CDR3 protein: CASSLVWGTNEKLFF
V gene: TRBV7-9
J gene: TRBJ1-4

CDR3 protein: CASTSQGFNEKLFF
V gene: TRBV28
J gene: TRBJ1-4

CDR3 protein: CASSLAPLGRLAGLQETQYF
V gene: TRBV7-2
J gene: TRBJ2-5

CDR3 protein: CASSLGVANYGYTF
V gene: TRBV7-3
J gene: TRBJ1-2

CDR3 protein: CASSDEGSTDTQYF
V gene: TRBV6-4
J gene: TRBJ2-3

CDR3 protein: CASSLRAGGEAFF
V gene: TRBV27
J gene: TRBJ1-1

CDR3 protein: CASSSGIAQHF
V gene: TRBV6-5
J gene: TRBJ1-5

CDR3 protein: CASSLSRDSSYEQYF
V gene: TRBV28
J gene: TRBJ2-7